This entry concerns a single T cell receptor (beta chain). Germline loops: CDR1 SGHRS, CDR2 YFSETQ. The J segment lost 5 bases and the V segment lost 4 bases, leaving 9 bases of the junction unmatched. The CDR3 totals 15 residues. The repertoire was sequenced with immunoSEQ multiplex PCR; TCRdb's copy has only in-frame clones and lacks some. This sample has under 250,000 clones; roughly 86% occur once, and the top ten carry about 12%. This sample was taken from a study of blood T cell repertoires in COVID-19. The V gene is TRBV5-1, the J gene TRBJ2-1; 7 bases match TRBD1. The sample taken for sequencing was peripheral blood. The source of this sequence is a man older than 75 with acute or convalescent COVID-19. CDR3 in DNA: TGCGCCAGCAGCCCCGGAGGACAGGCTAACAATGAGCAGTTCTTC. Translating gives CASSPGGQANNEQFF.